Listed below are T cell receptor beta chains from one sample, sequenced in a study of OX40 agonist ivuxolimab in advanced cancers. Using immunoSEQ multiplex PCR, the repertoire was profiled, and TCRdb retains in-frame clones only, with some absent. In the table there are 50,000 or so clones, around 88% of which are singletons. The starting material was CD4+ or CD8+ T cells sorted from blood, obtained in a trial of the OX40 agonist ivuxolimab. All receptors come from an adult with an advanced solid tumor such as melanoma, head and neck, liver or kidney cancer. Each CDR3 is given with its conserved first and last residue. A D gene is named only where the DNA matches it firmly. Clone size is shown for a subset of rows, as once, few, many or a class of expanded clone.

NA	TRBV7-8	TRBJ2-1	TRBD1	16	TGTGCCAGCAGCTTTAGCGGACAGGGGATTTACAATGAGCAGTTCTTC	CASSFSGQGIYNEQFF
NA	TRBV13	TRBJ2-1	TRBD2	16	TGTGCCAGCAGCCCCCGCCAACTAGCGGGGGACAATGAGCAGTTCTTC	CASSPRQLAGDNEQFF
NA	TRBV7-9	TRBJ2-3	NA	16	TGTGCCAGCAGATACGGCCGGGAAACTAGCACAGATACGCAGTATTTT	CASRYGRETSTDTQYF
NA	TRBV27	TRBJ2-1	NA	14	TGTGCCAGCAGCGACATGACTAGTATGAATGAGCAGTTCTTC	CASSDMTSMNEQFF
NA	TRBV7-6	TRBJ2-5	NA	14	TGTGCCAGCAGCCTGGCAGCCTTTCAAGAGACCCAGTACTTC	CASSLAAFQETQYF
once	TRBV25-1	TRBJ1-3	NA	16	TGTGCCAGCAGTGAACCAACGGCGTACTCTGGAAACACCATATATTTT	CASSEPTAYSGNTIYF
NA	TRBV9	TRBJ1-3	NA	15	TGTGCCAGCAGCGTAGTCCCCGGCTCTGGAAACACCATATATTTT	CASSVVPGSGNTIYF
NA	TRBV29-1	TRBJ2-3	NA	14	TGCAGCGTTGACGCGGGGCTAAGGACAGATACGCAGTATTTT	CSVDAGLRTDTQYF
NA	TRBV29-1	TRBJ2-1	NA	12	TGCAGCGTTGTTATTCCTCGGAATGAGCAGTTCTTC	CSVVIPRNEQFF
NA	TRBV27	TRBJ2-2	NA	15	TGTGCCAGCAGTTTATCGCATGCGAACACCGGGGAGCTGTTTTTT	CASSLSHANTGELFF
NA	TRBV7-9	TRBJ1-2	NA	16	TGTGCCAGCAGCCCGCGGTCGATACCCCGCCTACTAAGCTACACCTTC	CASSPRSIPRLLSYTF
NA	TRBV27	TRBJ1-5	TRBD1	13	TGTGCCAGCAGTTTGAGGGGGCAGCAGCCCCAGCATTTT	CASSLRGQQPQHF
once	TRBV9	TRBJ2-7	TRBD1	14	TGTGCCAGCAGCGTAGGGGACAGCTCCTACGAGCAGTACTTC	CASSVGDSSYEQYF
once	TRBV18	TRBJ2-1	NA	13	TGTGCCAGCTCACCGCAGGCCTACAATGAGCAGTTCTTC	CASSPQAYNEQFF
NA	TRBV20-1	TRBJ1-1	NA	11	TGCAGTGCCCCTTTGAATACTGAAGCTTTCTTT	CSAPLNTEAFF
NA	TRBV14	TRBJ2-5	TRBD1	14	TGTGCCAGCAGCCAAAGGCCGGGACAGCAGACCCAGTACTTC	CASSQRPGQQTQYF
NA	TRBV29-1	TRBJ2-3	NA	17	TGCAGCGTTGAAGATCATAGGGACGTACGACCCACAGATACGCAGTATTTT	CSVEDHRDVRPTDTQYF
NA	TRBV6-1	TRBJ2-1	NA	15	TGTGCCAGCACCCCCCGGATAGTCTCCCTCAATGAGCAGTTCTTC	CASTPRIVSLNEQFF
NA	TRBV7-9	TRBJ2-1	TRBD2	15	TGTGCCAGCAGCTCGTTAGCGGGACCCTACAATGAGCAGTTCTTC	CASSSLAGPYNEQFF
NA	TRBV11-2	TRBJ2-5	TRBD2	17	TGTGCCAGCACCCACCGACTAGCGGGCATTGCGGGGGAGACCCAGTACTTC	CASTHRLAGIAGETQYF
NA	TRBV7-2	TRBJ2-3	TRBD1	12	TGTGCTAGCAGCCCAGGGGGAGATACGCAGTATTTT	CASSPGGDTQYF
NA	TRBV11-2	TRBJ2-1	NA	14	TGTGCCAGCAGCTTACTAGCGACGTACAATGAGCAGTTCTTC	CASSLLATYNEQFF
NA	TRBV28	TRBJ2-7	NA	13	TGTGCCAGCAGTCTTCTCCCCTTTTACGAGCAGTACTTC	CASSLLPFYEQYF
NA	TRBV5-6	TRBJ2-7	NA	17	TGTGCCAGCACCCCGGGGTCCTTAGGGTCTCAGAGCTACGAGCAGTACTTC	CASTPGSLGSQSYEQYF
NA	TRBV7-3	TRBJ1-1	NA	13	TGTGCCAGCAGCTCCGAAATGAACACTGAAGCTTTCTTT	CASSSEMNTEAFF
NA	TRBV27	TRBJ2-7	NA	13	TGTGCCAGCAGTTTACATTCAGGTTACGAGCAGTACTTC	CASSLHSGYEQYF
NA	TRBV10-1	TRBJ2-7	TRBD1	17	TGCGCCAGCAGGCCCCCGAAAGGTCGGGACAGGGGAACCGAGCAGTACTTC	CASRPPKGRDRGTEQYF
NA	TRBV28	TRBJ1-5	NA	18	TGTGCCAGCAGACCCAATGAGCCGGCAGCTACCTACAATCAGCCCCAGCATTTT	CASRPNEPAATYNQPQHF
NA	TRBV27	TRBJ1-2	NA	11	TGTGCCAGCAGTGACACCTATGGCTACACCTTC	CASSDTYGYTF
few	TRBV21-1	TRBJ1-6	NA	14	TGTGCCAGCAGCACTGACTCAGGAGATTCACCCCTCCACTTT	CASSTDSGDSPLHF
NA	TRBV7-9	TRBJ2-7	NA	13	TGTGCCAGCAGCTTACCGGGGGCCTACGAGCAGTACTTC	CASSLPGAYEQYF
few	TRBV2	TRBJ1-2	NA	12	TGTGCCAGCAGTGTGGGGGGCTCGGGCTACACCTTC	CASSVGGSGYTF
NA	TRBV7-9	TRBJ1-2	NA	15	TGTGCCAGCAGCCGAATTGGGCAGGTCTACTATGGCTACACCTTC	CASSRIGQVYYGYTF
NA	TRBV4-1	TRBJ1-1	NA	13	TGCGCCAGCAGCCAGCTAATGGGAACTGAAGCTTTCTTT	CASSQLMGTEAFF
NA	TRBV28	TRBJ1-5	NA	17	TGTGCCAGCAGAGTAGGGGAGTCCATATATAGCAATCAGCCCCAGCATTTT	CASRVGESIYSNQPQHF
NA	TRBV7-8	TRBJ1-1	NA	14	TGTGCCAGCAGCTTAGCGGTGGGGGGCACTGAAGCTTTCTTT	CASSLAVGGTEAFF
NA	TRBV4-2	TRBJ2-7	TRBD2	14	TGTGCCAGCAGCCAAGGGACTAGCGTTCACGAGCAGTACTTC	CASSQGTSVHEQYF
NA	TRBV7-2	TRBJ2-7	TRBD2	15	TGTGCCAGCAGCTCGGGGTCGGGAGGTCCCTACGAGCAGTACTTC	CASSSGSGGPYEQYF
NA	TRBV7-9	TRBJ2-5	TRBD2	15	TGTGCCAGCAGCTCGCTAGCGGAGCCCCAAGAGACCCAGTACTTC	CASSSLAEPQETQYF
NA	TRBV28	TRBJ2-7	TRBD2	17	TGTGCCAGCAGTTGGGAGACTAGCGGGACGGACTCCTACGAGCAGTACTTC	CASSWETSGTDSYEQYF
NA	TRBV25-1	TRBJ1-1	NA	13	TGTGCCAGCAGTCCGCAGGTAAACACTGAAGCTTTCTTT	CASSPQVNTEAFF
NA	TRBV4-1	TRBJ1-5	TRBD1	15	TGCGCCAGCAGTCGAGGACAGGGTAGCAATCAGCCCCAGCATTTT	CASSRGQGSNQPQHF
NA	TRBV6-5	TRBJ1-5	TRBD1	15	TGTGCCAGCAGTTTACAGGGGGTTGGCAATCAGCCCCAGCATTTT	CASSLQGVGNQPQHF
NA	TRBV19	TRBJ2-1	NA	15	TGTGCCAGTAGTATTGGGACAAGGGGAGGGAATGAGCAGTTCTTC	CASSIGTRGGNEQFF
NA	TRBV28	TRBJ2-2	TRBD1	14	TGTGCCAGCAGTCCGGACAGGGACACCGGGGAGCTGTTTTTT	CASSPDRDTGELFF
NA	TRBV7-9	TRBJ2-7	NA	14	TGTGCCAGCAGCTCGCCGGGGAAAGCCTACGAGCAGTACTTC	CASSSPGKAYEQYF
NA	TRBV11-2	TRBJ2-4	NA	13	TGTGCCAGCAGTATAGGTGGGGGGAACATTCAGTACTTC	CASSIGGGNIQYF
NA	TRBV4-1	TRBJ1-2	NA	15	TGCGCCAGCAGCCAAGATACAGGTCATGGGTATGGCTACACCTTC	CASSQDTGHGYGYTF
once	TRBV19	TRBJ2-2	NA	14	TGTGCCACCGCAGGGGCTAGGTACACCGGGGAGCTGTTTTTT	CATAGARYTGELFF
NA	TRBV27	TRBJ2-7	NA	15	TGTGCCAGCAGTTTACCATCAAAGGGGTCCTACGAGCAGTACTTC	CASSLPSKGSYEQYF
once	TRBV27	TRBJ2-3	NA	12	TGTGCCAGCAGTTTTAACACAGATACGCAGTATTTT	CASSFNTDTQYF
NA	TRBV18	TRBJ2-7	NA	11	TGTGCCAGCTCACTTGACAGGGAGCAGTACTTC	CASSLDREQYF
once	TRBV27	TRBJ1-1	NA	12	TGTGCCAGCAGGAGGGGCGGGACTGAAGCTTTCTTT	CASRRGGTEAFF
NA	TRBV7-9	TRBJ2-3	NA	15	TGTGCCAGCAGCTTAGTTGGCGGGCCGACAGATACGCAGTATTTT	CASSLVGGPTDTQYF
once	TRBV2	TRBJ2-5	NA	13	TGTGCCAGCAGTGATGGTGGGGGGGAGACCCAGTACTTC	CASSDGGGETQYF
NA	TRBV7-6	TRBJ2-7	NA	14	TGTGCCAGCAGCCCCGGGACTCGGTTCTACGAGCAGTACTTC	CASSPGTRFYEQYF
NA	TRBV2	TRBJ2-3	TRBD2	16	TGTGCCAGCAGTGATTCAGAGCGGGGACCCACAGATACGCAGTATTTT	CASSDSERGPTDTQYF